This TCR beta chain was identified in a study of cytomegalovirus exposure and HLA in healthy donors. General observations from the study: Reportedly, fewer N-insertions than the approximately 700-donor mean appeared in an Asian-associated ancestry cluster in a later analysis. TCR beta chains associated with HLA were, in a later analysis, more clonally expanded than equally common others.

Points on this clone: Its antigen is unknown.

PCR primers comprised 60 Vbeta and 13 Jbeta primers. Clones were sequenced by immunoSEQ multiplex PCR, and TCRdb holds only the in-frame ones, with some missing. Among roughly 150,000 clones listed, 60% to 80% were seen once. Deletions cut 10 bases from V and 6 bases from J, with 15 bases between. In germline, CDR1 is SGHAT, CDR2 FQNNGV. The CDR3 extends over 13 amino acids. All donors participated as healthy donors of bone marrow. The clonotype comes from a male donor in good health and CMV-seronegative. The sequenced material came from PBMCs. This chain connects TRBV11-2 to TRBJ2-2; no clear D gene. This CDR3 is CATEQLRAGELFF. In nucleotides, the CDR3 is TGTGCCACCGAGCAATTACGGGCCGGGGAGCTGTTTTTT.